Listed below are T cell receptor beta chains from one sample, sequenced in a study of blood T cells in healthy people across ages. TCRdb fed the 5' RACE reads into MiXCR, producing one record per CDR3 protein. The repertoire has under 1 million distinct CDR3 sequences, 40% to 50% of them found once; the top ten carry about a fifth. The source material was blood. These receptors all come from a man in his fifties or sixties in good health. The CDR3 runs from the conserved cysteine through the conserved F or W. D genes are given only for firm matches. Clone size, where shown, is once, few, many, or a class for clones that have expanded.

. . TRBJ2-7 TRBV4-2 CASSPTRDSYNEQYF TGTGCCAGCAGCCCAACAAGGGACTCCTACAATGAGCAGTACTTC
. TRBD2 TRBJ2-1 TRBV7-2 CASSSPPTSGGGNEQFF TGTGCCAGCAGCTCACCCCCGACTAGCGGGGGCGGAAATGAGCAGTTCTTC
. . TRBJ2-5 TRBV20-1 CSARDPTETQYF TGCAGTGCTAGAGATCCAACGGAGACCCAGTACTTC
. . TRBJ1-1 TRBV27 CASMTGLGTEAFF TGTGCCAGCATGACGGGACTTGGCACTGAAGCTTTCTTT
. TRBD2 TRBJ2-3 TRBV7-2 CASSQRTSGSITDTQYF TGTGCCAGCAGCCAACGGACTAGCGGGTCCATCACAGATACGCAGTATTTT
few . TRBJ2-3 TRBV7-2 CASRRDRFTDTQYF TGTGCCAGCAGACGGGACCGATTCACAGATACGCAGTATTTT
. TRBD1 TRBJ2-5 TRBV20-1 CSARTGSETQYF TGCAGTGCGAGGACAGGGTCGGAGACCCAGTACTTC
. TRBD1 TRBJ2-7 TRBV28 CASSLSRTGKYEQYF TGTGCCAGCAGTTTATCCCGGACAGGGAAATACGAGCAGTACTTC
once TRBD2 TRBJ2-7 TRBV2 CASREGLAANNEQYF TGTGCCAGCAGAGAGGGACTAGCGGCAAACAATGAGCAGTACTTC
few . TRBJ2-7 TRBV20-1 CSARSKGGQVSYEQYF TGCAGTGCTAGATCGAAGGGTGGGCAGGTCTCCTACGAGCAGTACTTC
once TRBD2 TRBJ2-1 TRBV6-6 CASSYSSTSGAYNEQFF TGTGCTAGCAGTTACTCGAGCACTAGCGGAGCATACAATGAGCAGTTCTTC
. . TRBJ1-5 TRBV18 CASSLTGNSNQPQHF TGTGCCAGCTCACTGACGGGGAATAGCAATCAGCCCCAGCATTTT
few . TRBJ1-2 TRBV6-6 CASSLGQKYGYTF TGTGCCAGCAGCCTGGGACAAAAATATGGCTACACCTTC
. TRBD2 TRBJ2-3 TRBV7-9 CASSLTTSGATDTRYF TGTGCCAGCAGCTTAACGACTAGCGGGGCCACAGATACGCGGTATTTT
. . TRBJ2-1 TRBV6-6 CASSYSRRGAGDNEQFF TGTGCCAGCAGTTACTCGAGACGGGGGGCTGGGGACAATGAGCAGTTCTTC
few . TRBJ2-7 TRBV24-1 CATTKRDISYEQYF TGTGCCACCACCAAACGGGACATTTCCTACGAGCAGTACTTC
few . TRBJ2-5 TRBV3-1 CASSQAGRTQYF TGTGCCAGCAGCCAAGCGGGGAGGACCCAGTACTTC